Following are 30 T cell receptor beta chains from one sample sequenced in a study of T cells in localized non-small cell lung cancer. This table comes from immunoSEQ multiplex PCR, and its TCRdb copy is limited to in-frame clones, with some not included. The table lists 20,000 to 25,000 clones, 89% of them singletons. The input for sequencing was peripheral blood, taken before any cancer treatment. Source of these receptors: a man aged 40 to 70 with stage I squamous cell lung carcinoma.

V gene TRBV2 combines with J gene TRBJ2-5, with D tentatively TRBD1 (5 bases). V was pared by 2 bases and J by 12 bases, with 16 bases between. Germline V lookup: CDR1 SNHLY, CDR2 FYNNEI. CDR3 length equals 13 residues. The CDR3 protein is CASSERGRALEYF. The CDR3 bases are TGTGCCAGCAGTGAAAGGGGAAGGGCCCTCGAGTACTTC.

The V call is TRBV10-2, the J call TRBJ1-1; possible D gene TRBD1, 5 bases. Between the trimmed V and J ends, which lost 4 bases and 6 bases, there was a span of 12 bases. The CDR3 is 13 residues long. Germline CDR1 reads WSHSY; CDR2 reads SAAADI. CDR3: CASSAGDPSEAFF. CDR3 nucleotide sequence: TGCGCCAGCAGTGCGGGGGACCCCTCTGAAGCTTTCTTT.

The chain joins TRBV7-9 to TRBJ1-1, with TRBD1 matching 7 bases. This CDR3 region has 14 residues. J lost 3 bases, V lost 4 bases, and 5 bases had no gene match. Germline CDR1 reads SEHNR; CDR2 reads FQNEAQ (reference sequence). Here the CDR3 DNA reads TGTGCCAGCAGCTCGGCAGGGGGAGACACTGAAGCTTTCTTT. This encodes CASSSAGGDTEAFF.

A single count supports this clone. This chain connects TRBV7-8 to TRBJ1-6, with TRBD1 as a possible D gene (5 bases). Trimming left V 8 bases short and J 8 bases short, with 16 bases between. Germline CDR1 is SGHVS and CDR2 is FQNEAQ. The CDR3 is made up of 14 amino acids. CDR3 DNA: TGTGCCAGCTCGAAGGACGGGGGTTATTCACCCCTCCACTTT. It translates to CASSKDGGYSPLHF.

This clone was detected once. This CDR3 reads CASSYRTGGTDTQYF. The CDR3, as DNA: TGTGCCAGCAGTTACAGAACAGGGGGCACAGATACGCAGTATTTT. The chain has TRBV6-6 and TRBJ2-3; 7 positions agree with TRBD1. The V gene's germline CDR1 is MNHNY and CDR2 SVGAGI (reference sequence). The CDR3 has 15 amino acids. V lost 2 bases, J lost 1 base, and 3 bases stayed unmatched.

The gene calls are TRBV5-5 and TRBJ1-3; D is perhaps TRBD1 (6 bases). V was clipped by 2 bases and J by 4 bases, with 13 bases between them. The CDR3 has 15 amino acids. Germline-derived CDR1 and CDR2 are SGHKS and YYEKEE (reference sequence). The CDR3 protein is CASSFTGGAGNTIYF. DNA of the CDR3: TGTGCCAGCAGCTTCACTGGGGGCGCAGGAAACACCATATATTTT. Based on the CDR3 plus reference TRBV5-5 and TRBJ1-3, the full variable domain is DAGVTQSPTHLIKTRGQQVTLRCSPISGHKSVSWYQQVLGQGPQFIFQYYEKEERGRGNFPDRFSARQFPNYSSELNVNALLLGDSALYLCASSFTGGAGNTIYFGEGSWLTVV.

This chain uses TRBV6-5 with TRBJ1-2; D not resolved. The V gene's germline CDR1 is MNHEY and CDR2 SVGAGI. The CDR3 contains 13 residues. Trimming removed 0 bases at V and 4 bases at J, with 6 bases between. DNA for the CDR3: TGTGCCAGCAGTTACTCCGGATCCTATGGCTACACCTTC. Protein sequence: CASSYSGSYGYTF.

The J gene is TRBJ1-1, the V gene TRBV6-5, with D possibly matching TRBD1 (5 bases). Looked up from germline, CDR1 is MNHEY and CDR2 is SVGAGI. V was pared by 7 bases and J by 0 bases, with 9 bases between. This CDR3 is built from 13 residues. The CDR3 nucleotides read TGTGCCAGCAAGATACAGGTGAACACTGAAGCTTTCTTT. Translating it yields CASKIQVNTEAFF.

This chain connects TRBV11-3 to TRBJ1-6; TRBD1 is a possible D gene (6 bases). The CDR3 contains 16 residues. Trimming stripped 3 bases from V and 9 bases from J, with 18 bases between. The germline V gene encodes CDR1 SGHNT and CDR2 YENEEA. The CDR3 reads CASSLRRGSGGSPLHF. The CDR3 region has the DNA TGTGCCAGCAGCTTGCGCAGGGGATCGGGCGGTTCACCCCTCCACTTT.

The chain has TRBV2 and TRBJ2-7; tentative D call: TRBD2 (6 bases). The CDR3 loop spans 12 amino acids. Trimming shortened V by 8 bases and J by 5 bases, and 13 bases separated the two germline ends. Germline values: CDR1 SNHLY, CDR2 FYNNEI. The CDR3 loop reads CASGTFRDEQYF. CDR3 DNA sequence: TGTGCCAGCGGGACTTTCCGGGACGAGCAGTACTTC.

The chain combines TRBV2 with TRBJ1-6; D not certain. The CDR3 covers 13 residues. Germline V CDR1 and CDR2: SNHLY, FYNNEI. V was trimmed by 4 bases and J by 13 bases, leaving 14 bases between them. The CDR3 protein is CASSGTARVPLHF. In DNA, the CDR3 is TGTGCCAGCAGTGGAACAGCGAGGGTTCCCCTCCACTTT.

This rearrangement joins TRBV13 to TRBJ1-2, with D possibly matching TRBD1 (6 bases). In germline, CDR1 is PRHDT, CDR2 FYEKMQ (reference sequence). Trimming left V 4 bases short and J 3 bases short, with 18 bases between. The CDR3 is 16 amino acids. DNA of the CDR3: TGTGCCAGCAGCTCGCCGCTAAGGACAGCCCACTATGGCTACACCTTC. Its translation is CASSSPLRTAHYGYTF.

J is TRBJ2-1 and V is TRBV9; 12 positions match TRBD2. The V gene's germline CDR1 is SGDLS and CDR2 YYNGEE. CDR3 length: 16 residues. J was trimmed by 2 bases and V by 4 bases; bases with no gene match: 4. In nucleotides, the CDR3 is TGTGCCAGCAGCTTTGGACTAGCGGGGACCTACAATGAGCAGTTCTTC. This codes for CASSFGLAGTYNEQFF.

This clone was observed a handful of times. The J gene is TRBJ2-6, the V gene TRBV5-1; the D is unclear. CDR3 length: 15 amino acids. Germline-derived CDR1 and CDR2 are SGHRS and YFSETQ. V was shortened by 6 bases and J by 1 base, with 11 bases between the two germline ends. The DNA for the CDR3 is TGCGCCAGCACCCTGATTAGGTCTGGGGCCAACGTCCTGACTTTC. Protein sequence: CASTLIRSGANVLTF.

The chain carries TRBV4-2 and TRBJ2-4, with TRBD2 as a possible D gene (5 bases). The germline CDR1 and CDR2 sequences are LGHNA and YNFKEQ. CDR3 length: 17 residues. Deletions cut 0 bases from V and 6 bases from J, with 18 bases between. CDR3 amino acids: CASSQEVPLARGNIQYF. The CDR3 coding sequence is TGTGCCAGCAGCCAAGAGGTCCCCCTAGCCCGGGGAAACATTCAGTACTTC.

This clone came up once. In DNA, the CDR3 is TGTGCCAGCTCACCCGAGACAGATAACACTGAAGCTTTCTTT. It codes for CASSPETDNTEAFF. The rearrangement links TRBV18 to TRBJ1-1; weak D call: TRBD1 (5 bases). V lost 3 bases and J 2 bases, leaving 10 bases between the germline ends. The germline V gene has CDR1 KGHSH and CDR2 LQKENI. CDR3 length: 14 residues.

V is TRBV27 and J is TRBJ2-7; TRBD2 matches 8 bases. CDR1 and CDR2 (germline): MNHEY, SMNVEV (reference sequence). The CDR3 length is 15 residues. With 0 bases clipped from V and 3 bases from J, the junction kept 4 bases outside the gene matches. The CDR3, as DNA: TGTGCCAGCAGTTTATCGGGCGGGGGGCTCTACGAGCAGTACTTC. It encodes CASSLSGGGLYEQYF.

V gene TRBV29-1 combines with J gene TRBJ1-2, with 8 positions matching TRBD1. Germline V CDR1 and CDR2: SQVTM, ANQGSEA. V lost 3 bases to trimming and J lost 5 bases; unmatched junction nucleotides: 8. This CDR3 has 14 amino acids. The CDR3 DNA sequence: TGCAGCGTTGATAGACAGGGGACGCCGTATGGCTACACCTTC. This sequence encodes CSVDRQGTPYGYTF.

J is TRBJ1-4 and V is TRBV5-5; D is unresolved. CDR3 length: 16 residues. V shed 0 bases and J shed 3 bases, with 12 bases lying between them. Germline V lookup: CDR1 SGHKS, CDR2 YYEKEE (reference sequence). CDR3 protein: CASSLGEYTSNEKLFF. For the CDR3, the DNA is TGTGCCAGCAGCTTGGGGGAGTATACCTCTAATGAAAAACTGTTTTTT. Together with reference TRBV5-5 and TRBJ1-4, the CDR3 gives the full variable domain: DAGVTQSPTHLIKTRGQQVTLRCSPISGHKSVSWYQQVLGQGPQFIFQYYEKEERGRGNFPDRFSARQFPNYSSELNVNALLLGDSALYLCASSLGEYTSNEKLFFGSGTQLSVL.

CDR3 region: CASSQGIRDGEQFF. In DNA form, the CDR3 reads TGCGCCAGCAGCCAAGGAATCCGGGACGGAGAGCAGTTCTTC. The chain couples TRBV4-1 to TRBJ2-1; D possibly matches TRBD1 or TRBD2 (5 bases each). The germline V gene encodes CDR1 MGHRA and CDR2 YSYEKL. V lost 1 base, J lost 10 bases, and 14 bases lay in between. The CDR3 sequence is 14 residues long.

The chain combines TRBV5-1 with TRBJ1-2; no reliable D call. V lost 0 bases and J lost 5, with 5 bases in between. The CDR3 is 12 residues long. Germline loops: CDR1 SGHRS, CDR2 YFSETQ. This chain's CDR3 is CASSLDSYGYTF. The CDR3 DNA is TGCGCCAGCAGCTTGGACAGTTATGGCTACACCTTC.

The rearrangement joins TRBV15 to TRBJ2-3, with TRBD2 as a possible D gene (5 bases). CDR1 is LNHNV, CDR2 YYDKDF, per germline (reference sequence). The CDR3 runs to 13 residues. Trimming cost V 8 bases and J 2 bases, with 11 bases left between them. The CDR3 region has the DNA TGTGCCACCGGACCTGGACTCACAGATACGCAGTATTTT. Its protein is CATGPGLTDTQYF. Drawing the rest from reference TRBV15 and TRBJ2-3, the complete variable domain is DAMVIQNPRYQVTQFGKPVTLSCSQTLNHNVMYWYQQKSSQAPKLLFHYYDKDFNNEADTPDNFQSRRPNTSFCFLDIRSPGLGDTAMYLCATGPGLTDTQYFGPGTRLTVL.

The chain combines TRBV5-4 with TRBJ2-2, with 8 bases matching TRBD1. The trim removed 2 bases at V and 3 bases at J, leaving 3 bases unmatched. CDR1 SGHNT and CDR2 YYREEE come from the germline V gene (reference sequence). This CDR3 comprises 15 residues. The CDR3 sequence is CASSFVTGDTGELFF. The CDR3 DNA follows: TGTGCCAGCAGCTTTGTGACAGGGGACACCGGGGAGCTGTTTTTT.

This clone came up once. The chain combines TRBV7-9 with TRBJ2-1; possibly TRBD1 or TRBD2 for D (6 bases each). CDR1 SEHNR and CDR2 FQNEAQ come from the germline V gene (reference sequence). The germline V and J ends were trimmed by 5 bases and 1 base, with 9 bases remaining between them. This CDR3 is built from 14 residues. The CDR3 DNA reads TGTGCCAGCAGCCAAGGGGGGTCCTACAATGAGCAGTTCTTC. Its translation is CASSQGGSYNEQFF.

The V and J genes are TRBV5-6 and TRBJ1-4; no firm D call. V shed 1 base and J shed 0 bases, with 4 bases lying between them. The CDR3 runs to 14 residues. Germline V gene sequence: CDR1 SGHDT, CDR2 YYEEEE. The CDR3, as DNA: TGTGCCAGCAGCTTGCAGGCAACTAATGAAAAACTGTTTTTT. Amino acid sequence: CASSLQATNEKLFF.

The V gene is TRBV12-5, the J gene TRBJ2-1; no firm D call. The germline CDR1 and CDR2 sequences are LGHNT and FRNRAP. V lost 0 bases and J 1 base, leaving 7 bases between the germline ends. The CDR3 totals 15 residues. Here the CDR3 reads CASGLVLGSYNEQFF. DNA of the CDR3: TGTGCTAGTGGTTTGGTATTGGGTTCCTACAATGAGCAGTTCTTC.

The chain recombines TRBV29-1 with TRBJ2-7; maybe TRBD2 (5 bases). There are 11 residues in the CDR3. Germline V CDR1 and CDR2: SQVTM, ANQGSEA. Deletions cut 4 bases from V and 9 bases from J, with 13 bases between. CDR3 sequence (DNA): TGCAGCGTTGGGCCGGGAAGAACGCAGTACTTC. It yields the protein CSVGPGRTQYF.

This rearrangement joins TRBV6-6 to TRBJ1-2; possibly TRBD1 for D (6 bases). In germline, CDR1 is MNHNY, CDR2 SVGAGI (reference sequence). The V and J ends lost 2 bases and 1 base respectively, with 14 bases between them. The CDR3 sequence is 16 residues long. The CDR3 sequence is CASSYSPRGYNYGYTF. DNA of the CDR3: TGTGCCAGCAGTTACAGTCCCAGGGGATATAACTATGGCTACACCTTC.

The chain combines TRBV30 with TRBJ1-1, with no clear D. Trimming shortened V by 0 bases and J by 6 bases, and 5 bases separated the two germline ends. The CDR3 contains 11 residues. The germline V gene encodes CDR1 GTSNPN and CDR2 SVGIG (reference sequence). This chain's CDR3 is CAWSVPPEAFF. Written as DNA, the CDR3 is TGTGCCTGGAGTGTCCCGCCTGAAGCTTTCTTT.

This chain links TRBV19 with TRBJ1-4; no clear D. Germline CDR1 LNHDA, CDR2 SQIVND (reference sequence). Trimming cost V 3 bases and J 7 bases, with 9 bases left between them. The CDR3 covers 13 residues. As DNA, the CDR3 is TGTGCCAGTAGTATGGGCCCAGTTGAAAAACTGTTTTTT. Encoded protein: CASSMGPVEKLFF.